A selection of T cell receptor beta chains follows, all from one sample in a study of T cell changes during pregnancy in multiple sclerosis. Clones were sequenced by immunoSEQ multiplex PCR, and TCRdb holds only the in-frame ones, with some missing. The sample has 50,000 to 75,000 clones, about nine tenths seen once; the top ten hold about 1.2%. The sequencing here drew on peripheral blood, taken after pregnancy. The receptors originated from a female donor in good health, enrolled as a control in a pregnancy study. CDR3s include the opening cysteine and the closing phenylalanine or tryptophan. The D gene is left open where the match is weak. Rows may omit the clone size; those that give it use once, few, many or a size class.

clone size,D gene,V gene,J gene,CDR3 protein,CDR3 DNA
.,TRBD2,TRBV29-1,TRBJ2-6,CSASGGGSGANVLTF,TGCAGCGCGAGTGGGGGGGGATCTGGGGCCAACGTCCTGACTTTC
.,TRBD1,TRBV7-2,TRBJ1-4,CASSLTGTGGEKLFF,TGTGCCAGCAGCTTAACCGGGACAGGGGGAGAAAAACTGTTTTTT
.,TRBD2,TRBV5-1,TRBJ2-7,CASSLNAGGSYEQYF,TGCGCCAGCAGCTTGAACGCGGGGGGATCATACGAGCAGTACTTC
.,TRBD1,TRBV30,TRBJ2-6,CAWNPRRQGSGANVLTF,TGTGCCTGGAATCCAAGACGACAGGGTTCTGGGGCCAACGTCCTGACTTTC
once,.,TRBV20-1,TRBJ2-5,CSLGGQETQYF,TGCAGTTTGGGAGGCCAAGAGACCCAGTACTTC
.,.,TRBV4-1,TRBJ1-4,CASSQDAGATNEKLFF,TGCGCCAGCAGCCAAGATGCAGGGGCAACTAATGAAAAACTGTTTTTT
.,TRBD2,TRBV9,TRBJ2-6,CASSVTSGGSSGANVLTF,TGTGCCAGCAGCGTGACTAGCGGGGGAAGCTCTGGGGCCAACGTCCTGACTTTC
.,.,TRBV5-4,TRBJ2-6,CASSLVTGLGANVLTF,TGTGCCAGCAGCTTGGTAACTGGGCTTGGGGCCAACGTCCTGACTTTC
.,.,TRBV10-3,TRBJ1-1,CAISEWRENTEAFF,TGTGCCATCAGTGAGTGGCGGGAGAACACTGAAGCTTTCTTT
.,.,TRBV5-1,TRBJ1-2,CASSLDNYGYTF,TGCGCCAGCAGCCTAGACAACTATGGCTACACCTTC
.,.,TRBV9,TRBJ2-3,CASSSRGSGTDTQYF,TGTGCCAGCAGCTCTCGCGGCAGTGGCACAGATACGCAGTATTTT
.,TRBD1,TRBV28,TRBJ2-7,CASSSPDRPYEQYF,TGTGCCAGCAGCTCTCCGGACAGGCCCTACGAGCAGTACTTC
.,TRBD2,TRBV6-5,TRBJ2-2,CASSLLASGRSGELFF,TGTGCCAGCAGTTTATTGGCTAGCGGTAGATCCGGGGAGCTGTTTTTT
.,.,TRBV2,TRBJ1-5,CASSEVALNQPQHF,TGTGCCAGCAGTGAGGTTGCGCTCAATCAGCCCCAGCATTTT
.,TRBD1,TRBV6-5,TRBJ1-1,CASSPGTGTEAFF,TGTGCCAGCAGCCCCGGGACAGGTACCGAAGCTTTCTTT
.,.,TRBV5-1,TRBJ2-7,CASSLLTAQSYEQYF,TGCGCCAGCAGCTTGTTAACAGCTCAGTCCTACGAGCAGTACTTC
.,.,TRBV29-1,TRBJ2-1,CSVRTEDNEQFF,TGCAGCGTGAGGACGGAGGACAATGAGCAGTTCTTC
once,TRBD2,TRBV5-6,TRBJ2-5,CASSALRDGGAIQTQYF,TGTGCCAGCAGCGCGCTCCGGGACGGGGGGGCCATTCAGACCCAGTACTTC
.,TRBD2,TRBV11-3,TRBJ2-5,CASSPPGLAGGSPYQETQYF,TGTGCCAGCAGCCCACCCGGACTAGCGGGGGGGTCCCCCTACCAAGAGACCCAGTACTTC
few,TRBD1,TRBV6-5,TRBJ2-7,CASRTTGGGQYF,TGTGCCAGCAGAACTACAGGGGGCGGGCAGTACTTC
.,.,TRBV30,TRBJ1-2,CAWDNGHGYTF,TGTGCCTGGGACAATGGGCATGGCTACACCTTC
.,.,TRBV7-3,TRBJ1-1,CASSLGPFGGRFTEAFF,TGTGCCAGCAGCTTAGGGCCATTCGGGGGGCGATTCACTGAAGCTTTCTTT
.,.,TRBV4-2,TRBJ2-7,CASSRRAEVYEQYF,TGTGCCAGCAGCCGCCGGGCGGAGGTCTACGAGCAGTACTTC
.,.,TRBV7-6,TRBJ1-3,CASSPGPLSGNTIYF,TGTGCCAGCAGCCCTGGGCCGCTCTCTGGAAACACCATATATTTT
.,TRBD2,TRBV11-1,TRBJ2-1,CASSLVTGGLNEQFF,TGTGCCAGCAGCTTAGTAACGGGGGGGCTGAATGAGCAGTTCTTC
.,TRBD2,TRBV19,TRBJ2-5,CASSIGLAGVIETQYF,TGTGCCAGTAGTATCGGACTAGCGGGGGTGATAGAGACCCAGTACTTC
.,.,TRBV5-1,TRBJ1-1,CASSQGLGNTEAFF,TGCGCCAGCAGCCAGGGTTTGGGGAACACTGAAGCTTTCTTT
.,.,TRBV7-2,TRBJ2-3,CASSPIDTQYF,TGTGCCAGCAGCCCCATCGATACGCAGTATTTT
.,TRBD1,TRBV6-5,TRBJ1-1,CASSYSTGRNTEAFF,TGTGCCAGCAGTTACTCGACAGGGAGAAACACTGAAGCTTTCTTT
.,.,TRBV19,TRBJ2-3,CASSILGGPADTQYF,TGTGCCAGTAGTATCCTCGGGGGGCCGGCAGATACGCAGTATTTT
.,.,TRBV9,TRBJ1-2,CASSITGTLGYTF,TGTGCCAGCAGCATTACCGGGACACTCGGCTACACCTTC
.,.,TRBV7-2,TRBJ2-7,CASSFRLGSDEQYF,TGTGCCAGCAGCTTCAGACTAGGCTCCGACGAGCAGTACTTC
.,TRBD2,TRBV19,TRBJ2-1,CASHRAGGREQFF,TGTGCCAGTCACAGGGCGGGGGGGCGAGAGCAGTTCTTC
.,.,TRBV29-1,TRBJ2-5,CSVERDRAQYF,TGCAGCGTTGAGAGGGATCGGGCCCAGTACTTC
.,TRBD2,TRBV30,TRBJ2-7,CAFNGRGAYEQYF,TGTGCCTTTAACGGGCGGGGGGCCTACGAGCAGTACTTC
.,TRBD2,TRBV30,TRBJ2-5,CAWNEGQGGQETQYF,TGTGCCTGGAATGAGGGCCAGGGAGGGCAAGAGACCCAGTACTTC
.,.,TRBV28,TRBJ1-3,CASTSPRGGNTIYF,TGTGCCAGCACCTCCCCCAGGGGTGGAAACACCATATATTTT
once,.,TRBV5-1,TRBJ1-1,CASSPGSRRPYTEAFF,TGCGCCAGCAGCCCCGGGTCAAGGCGTCCTTACACTGAAGCTTTCTTT
.,TRBD1,TRBV5-6,TRBJ1-1,CASSLGQGYTEAFF,TGTGCCAGCAGCTTAGGACAGGGGTACACTGAAGCTTTCTTT
.,.,TRBV5-4,TRBJ1-4,CASSNREGVEKLFF,TGTGCCAGCAGCAACAGGGAAGGGGTTGAAAAACTGTTTTTT
once,.,TRBV7-2,TRBJ2-3,CASSLAGLSTDTQYF,TGTGCCAGCAGCTTAGCGGGGCTAAGCACAGATACGCAGTATTTT
.,.,TRBV27,TRBJ2-3,CASSLQGPADTQYF,TGTGCCAGCAGTTTACAGGGCCCCGCAGATACGCAGTATTTT
.,TRBD1,TRBV6-6,TRBJ1-4,CASSRGQGLGEKLFF,TGTGCCAGCAGCCGGGGACAGGGGCTAGGTGAAAAACTGTTTTTT
.,.,TRBV6-5,TRBJ2-7,CASSPGQGGNEQYF,TGTGCCAGCAGTCCCGGACAGGGAGGGAACGAGCAGTACTTC
once,TRBD1,TRBV27,TRBJ1-2,CASSLRRTGGGYTF,TGTGCCAGCAGCCTACGCAGGACAGGGGGTGGCTACACCTTC
.,.,TRBV29-1,TRBJ2-2,CSAGGARFTGELFF,TGCAGCGCCGGGGGAGCAAGGTTCACCGGGGAGCTGTTTTTT
.,.,TRBV30,TRBJ1-3,CAWRWKGAGNTIYF,TGTGCCTGGAGATGGAAGGGGGCTGGAAACACCATATATTTT
once,.,TRBV11-2,TRBJ2-7,CASSLSSGVVYEQYF,TGTGCCAGCAGCTTATCGTCGGGGGTTGTCTACGAGCAGTACTTC
.,TRBD1,TRBV6-5,TRBJ2-7,CASSVSGTGYYEQYF,TGTGCCAGCAGTGTGTCCGGGACAGGCTATTACGAGCAGTACTTC
.,.,TRBV5-6,TRBJ2-7,CASSLADRLGEQYF,TGTGCCAGCAGCTTGGCCGACCGCCTAGGAGAGCAGTACTTC
.,.,TRBV29-1,TRBJ2-5,CSVEVGGEETQYF,TGCAGCGTTGAAGTGGGCGGGGAAGAGACCCAGTACTTC